Described below is a single T cell receptor beta chain sequence and its context. Its antigen is undetermined. These data originate in a study of human T cells and chemical hapten exposure. Study background: The study patch tested 0.01% DPC on the upper back and read results at 6 days. TCR yields differed between samples (mainly from small differences in pooled library volume). Study-wide results and limits: Healthy people's immune response may differ from that of the donors, who had alopecia.

MiXCR, applied by TCRdb to the RACE reads, yields one record per CDR3 protein. This sample carries approximately 110,000 distinct CDR3 sequences, approximately 9.9% of them seen once, and the ten largest clones take 3.5%. Germline V lookup: CDR1 SEHNR, CDR2 FQNEAQ (reference sequence). This CDR3 has 15 residues. Between the trimmed V and J ends, which lost 6 bases and 0 bases, there was a span of 11 bases. Noted time point: patch test 1, 2 weeks after DPC sensitization. Treatment reported: therapeutic diphenylcyclopropenone sensitization with weekly scalp DPC. Suited to DPC and affected by alopecia, the donors ranged from 18 to 70 years old.

This chain connects TRBV7-9 to TRBJ1-4, with D tentatively TRBD1 (5 bases). This receptor was taken from a woman aged 40 to 50 with alopecia areata. Some clones in this sample may be carry-over from other donors' samples. Sequencing was performed on whole blood, taken in connection with sensitization to the hapten diphenylcyclopropenone (DPC). CDR3 bases: TGTGCCAGCAGACCGACAGATGCAACTAATGAAAAACTGTTTTTT. Its protein product is CASRPTDATNEKLFF.